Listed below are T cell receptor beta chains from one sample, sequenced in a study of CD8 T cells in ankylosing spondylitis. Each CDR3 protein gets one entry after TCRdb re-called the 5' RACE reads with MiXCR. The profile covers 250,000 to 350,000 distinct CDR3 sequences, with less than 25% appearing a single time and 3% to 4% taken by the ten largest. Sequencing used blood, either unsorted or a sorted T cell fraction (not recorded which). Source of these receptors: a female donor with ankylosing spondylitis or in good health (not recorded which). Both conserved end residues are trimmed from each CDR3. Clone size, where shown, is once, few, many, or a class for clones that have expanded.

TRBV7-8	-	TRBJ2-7	ASSNSGAGGTYEQY
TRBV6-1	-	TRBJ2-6	ASNPMGVRRSGANVLT
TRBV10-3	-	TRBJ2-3	AIRTDTIFTDTQY
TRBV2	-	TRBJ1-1	ASSPLRGLNTEAF
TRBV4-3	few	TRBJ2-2	ASSQKTGPYGELF
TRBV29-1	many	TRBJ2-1	SVEGPGLRLF
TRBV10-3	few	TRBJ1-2	AISDRQGYGYT
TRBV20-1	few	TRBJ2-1	SARDWKGAGEQF
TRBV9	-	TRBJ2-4	ASSVDPGTGADIQY
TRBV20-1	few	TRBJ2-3	SARVSIFADTQY
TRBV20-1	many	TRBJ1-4	SASRGNEKLF
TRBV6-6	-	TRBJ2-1	ASRNGAAYNEQF
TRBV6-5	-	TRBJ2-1	ASSYVGGRNEQF
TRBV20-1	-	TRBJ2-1	SALGLAGGVGYNEQF
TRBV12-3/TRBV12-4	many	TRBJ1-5	ASSLGADQPQH
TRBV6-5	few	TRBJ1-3	ASSYYRDISGNTIY
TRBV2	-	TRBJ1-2	ASTGGGYGYT
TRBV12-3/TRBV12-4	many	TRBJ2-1	ASSSGTIGNEQF
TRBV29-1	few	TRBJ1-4	SVEDRGNEKLF
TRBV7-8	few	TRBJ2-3	ASSSSLQGSGVSDTQY
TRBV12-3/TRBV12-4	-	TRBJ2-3	ASSLKGERDTQY
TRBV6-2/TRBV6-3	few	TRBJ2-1	ASSYSRGRGEQF
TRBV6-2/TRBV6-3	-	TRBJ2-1	ASSYSKREQF
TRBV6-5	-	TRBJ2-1	ASRYAGSGDEQF
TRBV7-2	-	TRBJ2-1	ASSPGDRGSSYNEQF
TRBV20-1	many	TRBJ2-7	SAAPKTGPYEQY
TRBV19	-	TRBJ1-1	ASSFMNTEAF
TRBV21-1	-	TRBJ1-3	ASSNPGRGGDPSNIGFNTIY
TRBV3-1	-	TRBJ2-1	ASSHLTSPTSYNEQF
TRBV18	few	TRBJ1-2	ASLAGTGWGYT
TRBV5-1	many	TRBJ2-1	ASSLARTGESYNEQF
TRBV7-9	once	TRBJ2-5	ASSSRGLAGRETQY
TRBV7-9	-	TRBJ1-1	ASSSDGKNTEAF
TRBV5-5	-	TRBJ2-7	ASSWDGLAEYEQY
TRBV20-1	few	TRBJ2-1	SVTEVWTSGTQGRNEQF
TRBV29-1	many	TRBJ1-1	SVGTVKNTEAF
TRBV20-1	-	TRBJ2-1	SARRGGSYNEQF
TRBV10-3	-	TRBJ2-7	AISEGGTSGSIRQY
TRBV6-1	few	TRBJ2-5	ASSRDRRQETQY
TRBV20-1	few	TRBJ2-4	SARDLGTSGTNGKNIQY
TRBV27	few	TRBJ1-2	ASSRRGRGGYT
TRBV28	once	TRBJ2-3	ASSPRLAGVRSDTQY
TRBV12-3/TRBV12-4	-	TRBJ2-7	ASSPIAGGPYEQY
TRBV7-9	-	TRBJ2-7	ASSQTSASFYEQY
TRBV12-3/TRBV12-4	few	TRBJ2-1	ASSTIAGSSYNEQF
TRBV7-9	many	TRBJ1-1	ASSLGTRGMPF
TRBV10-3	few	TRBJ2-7	ASIMTGGYEQY
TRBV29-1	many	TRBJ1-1	SVGGAMNTEAF
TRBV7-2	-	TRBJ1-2	ASTRDRGFEGYGYT
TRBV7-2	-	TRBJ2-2	ASSPRGLINTGELF
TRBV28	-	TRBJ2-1	ARRATSRGF
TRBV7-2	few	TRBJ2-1	ASSSLAGLVYNEQF
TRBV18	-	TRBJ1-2	ASSPYGTTIGGYT
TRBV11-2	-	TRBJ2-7	ASSPHSGVSYEQY
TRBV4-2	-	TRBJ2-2	ASSQETSGSSGELF
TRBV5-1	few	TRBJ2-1	ASSLVAGGPNEQF
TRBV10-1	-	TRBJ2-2	ASSDSIFGELF
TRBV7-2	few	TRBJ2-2	ASSSGTHRSNTGELF
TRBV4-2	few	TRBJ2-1	ASSQAGGYSYNEQF